These 19 T cell receptor beta chains were all obtained from the same sample, sequenced in a study of blood T cell repertoires in COVID-19. Using immunoSEQ multiplex PCR, the repertoire was profiled, and TCRdb retains in-frame clones only, with some absent. This table has roughly 200,000 clones, approximately 90% appearing once. Sequencing was done on a sample of peripheral blood. The receptors here all came from a man older than 75 with acute or convalescent COVID-19.

The chain recombines TRBV24-1 with TRBJ2-3; D unclear. The CDR3 is 13 residues long. Germline lookup yields CDR1 KGHDR and CDR2 SFDVKD. V dropped 4 bases and J dropped 11 bases, with 15 bases sitting between them. The CDR3 DNA reads as TGTGCCACCAGTGACAGATTAAGATACCAGCAGTATTTT. Protein sequence: CATSDRLRYQQYF.

This chain joins TRBV6-4 and TRBJ2-1, with 7 positions matching TRBD1. Trimming at V came to 5 bases and at J to 12 bases, leaving 10 bases not matched to a gene. CDR3 size: 13 residues. Germline V gene data show CDR1 as MRHNA and CDR2 as SNTAGT. Written as DNA, the CDR3 is TGTGCCAGCAGTCTTACTCAGGGGGTCGGGCAGTTCTTC. Protein: CASSLTQGVGQFF.

V gene TRBV28 combines with J gene TRBJ1-4, with TRBD1 as a possible D gene (6 bases). The V gene lost 6 bases and the J gene lost 2 bases, with 13 bases spanning the gap. Per germline, CDR1 MDHEN and CDR2 SYDVKM. This CDR3 has 15 residues. The CDR3, as DNA: TGTGCCAGCAGCCTCGGGGGGGCGACTAATGAAAAACTGTTTTTT. This codes for CASSLGGATNEKLFF.

The rearrangement joins TRBV2 to TRBJ2-3; TRBD2 aligns across 12 bases. This CDR3 is 15 amino acids long. Germline CDR1 reads SNHLY; CDR2 reads FYNNEI. V lost 2 bases to trimming and J lost 5 bases; unmatched junction nucleotides: 2. This chain's CDR3 is CASSETSGRIDTQYF. The DNA of the CDR3 is TGTGCCAGCAGTGAAACTAGCGGGAGGATAGATACGCAGTATTTT. Full variable domain (missing parts from reference TRBV2 and TRBJ2-3): EPEVTQTPSHQVTQMGQEVILRCVPISNHLYFYWYRQILGQKVEFLVSFYNNEISEKSEIFDDQFSVERPDGSNFTLKIRSTKLEDSAMYFCASSETSGRIDTQYFGPGTRLTVL.

The chain carries TRBV4-2 and TRBJ2-3; tentative D call: TRBD2 (6 bases). In germline, CDR1 is LGHNA, CDR2 YNFKEQ. This CDR3 is built from 15 residues. V lost 0 bases and J lost 3, with 10 bases in between. The CDR3 nucleotides read TGTGCCAGCAGCCAAGAAGTCCTAGCGACAGATACGCAGTATTTT. Amino acid sequence: CASSQEVLATDTQYF.

The J gene is TRBJ2-5, the V gene TRBV27; a weak D match, TRBD1 (5 bases). V dropped 2 bases and J dropped 1 base, with 5 bases sitting between them. The CDR3 runs to 13 residues. Per the germline V gene, CDR1 is MNHEY and CDR2 is SMNVEV (reference sequence). The CDR3 sequence: CASSLRGQETQYF. DNA of the CDR3: TGTGCCAGCAGTTTAAGGGGCCAAGAGACCCAGTACTTC.

The chain combines TRBV6-6 with TRBJ2-7, with 7 nucleotides matching TRBD1. CDR1 is MNHNY and CDR2 is SVGAGI in the germline V gene (reference sequence). Unmatched junction bases numbered 8, after V lost 6 bases and J lost 0 bases. This CDR3 is 15 amino acids long. The CDR3 protein is CASRGSGQASYEQYF. CDR3 coding DNA: TGTGCCAGCAGGGGATCCGGACAGGCCTCCTACGAGCAGTACTTC.

V and J are TRBV12-3 or TRBV12-4 and TRBJ2-3; TRBD2 might be the D (5 bases). V was cut by 5 bases and J by 9 bases, with 12 bases left in between. The CDR3 loop spans 12 amino acids. The chain's CDR3 is CASSRGMGTQYF. CDR3 DNA sequence: TGTGCCAGCAGTCGAGGGATGGGGACGCAGTATTTT.

The CDR3 is CAWGRDQPQHF. The CDR3 DNA reads TGTGCCTGGGGGAGGGATCAGCCCCAGCATTTT. This sequence joins TRBV30 and TRBJ1-5, with D unresolved. Per the germline V gene, CDR1 is GTSNPN and CDR2 is SVGIG (reference sequence). The CDR3 is made up of 11 amino acids. The V and J ends lost 5 bases and 5 bases respectively, with 7 bases between them.

This chain uses TRBV19 with TRBJ2-2; 7 nucleotides line up with TRBD1. The germline CDR1 and CDR2 sequences are LNHDA and SQIVND (reference sequence). CDR3 size: 14 residues. Trimming at V came to 6 bases and at J to 5 bases, leaving 6 bases not matched to a gene. DNA of the CDR3: TGTGCCAGTAGCACCCTACAGGGGACCGGGGAGCTGTTTTTT. Translation gives CASSTLQGTGELFF.

This clone came up a few times. Additional DNA sequences in this sample encode the identical CDR3. The chain carries TRBV28 and TRBJ1-2; D not resolved. Trimming removed 1 base from V and 2 bases from J, with 8 bases in between. The CDR3 runs to 14 residues. From germline, CDR1 is MDHEN and CDR2 SYDVKM. The CDR3 here is CASSLSQANYGYTF. The CDR3 nucleotides are TGTGCCAGCAGTTTATCGCAGGCGAACTATGGCTACACCTTC.

The chain combines TRBV19 with TRBJ2-1; TRBD2 matches 12 bases. The CDR3 is made up of 19 amino acids. Germline CDR1 is LNHDA and CDR2 is SQIVND (reference sequence). Trimming cost V 4 bases and J 5 bases; bases outside gene matches: 15. Here the CDR3 DNA reads TGTGCCAGTAGTAGAGGGCTAGCGGGAGGGCCTATTTCCCACAATGAGCAGTTCTTC. This gives the protein CASSRGLAGGPISHNEQFF. Looking up the rest from reference TRBV19 and TRBJ2-1 gives the full variable domain: DGGITQSPKYLFRKEGQNVTLSCEQNLNHDAMYWYRQDPGQGLRLIYYSQIVNDFQKGDIAEGYSVSREKKESFPLTVTSAQKNPTAFYLCASSRGLAGGPISHNEQFFGPGTRLTVL.

This chain joins TRBV11-2 and TRBJ1-3; 10 bases align to TRBD1. Per germline, CDR1 SGHAT and CDR2 FQNNGV. The CDR3 has 16 residues. The V gene end was trimmed by 6 bases and the J gene end by 2 bases; junction bases not matched to a gene: 7. The CDR3 DNA sequence: TGTGCCAGCAGTTCACCGGGACAGGGGACTGGAAACACCATATATTTT. Translated: CASSSPGQGTGNTIYF.

The rearrangement joins TRBV6-5 to TRBJ1-1; 8 positions match TRBD1. The CDR3 totals 13 residues. J lost 8 bases, V lost 5 bases, and 7 bases had no gene match. In germline, CDR1 is MNHEY, CDR2 SVGAGI. As DNA, the CDR3 is TGTGCCAGCAGTAGAAACAGGGACAGGGAAGCTTTCTTT. It translates to CASSRNRDREAFF.

The V call is TRBV27, the J call TRBJ1-1; no clear D. The CDR3 consists of 14 residues. Germline V gene lookup returns CDR1 MNHEY and CDR2 SMNVEV (reference sequence). V dropped 5 bases and J dropped 4 bases, with 14 bases sitting between them. The CDR3 sequence is CASSPLHESTEAFF. As DNA, the CDR3 is TGTGCCAGCAGTCCCTTACACGAATCCACTGAAGCTTTCTTT.

The chain joins TRBV7-2 to TRBJ1-1; no reliable D call. CDR1 is SGHTA and CDR2 is FQGNSA in the germline V gene. V dropped 0 bases and J dropped 5 bases, with 10 bases sitting between them. This CDR3 spans 14 amino acids. The CDR3 is CASSLARPGTEAFF. CDR3 DNA: TGTGCCAGCAGCTTAGCGCGTCCGGGAACTGAAGCTTTCTTT.

The gene calls are TRBV7-9 and TRBJ1-1; D remains unclear. The germline CDR1 and CDR2 sequences are SEHNR and FQNEAQ (reference sequence). The length of the CDR3 is 17 residues. V lost 0 bases to trimming and J lost 0 bases, with 14 bases between them. The CDR3 sequence: CASSLASGGGVNTEAFF. CDR3 bases: TGTGCCAGCAGCTTAGCCTCCGGAGGTGGCGTGAACACTGAAGCTTTCTTT.

This chain uses TRBV19 with TRBJ2-5, with D possibly matching TRBD2 (6 bases). Germline loops: CDR1 LNHDA, CDR2 SQIVND (reference sequence). The V end was cut by 0 bases, the J end by 5 bases, with 13 bases between. The CDR3 has 15 residues. The CDR3 DNA is TGTGCCAGTAGTATAGAATGGACTACTAGGGAGACCCAGTACTTC. Amino acid sequence: CASSIEWTTRETQYF. The full variable domain, rest sourced from reference TRBV19 and TRBJ2-5, is DGGITQSPKYLFRKEGQNVTLSCEQNLNHDAMYWYRQDPGQGLRLIYYSQIVNDFQKGDIAEGYSVSREKKESFPLTVTSAQKNPTAFYLCASSIEWTTRETQYFGPGTRLLVL.

This clone was found a few times. The J gene is TRBJ1-5, the V gene TRBV18; maybe TRBD1 (6 bases). Germline V gene data show CDR1 as KGHSH and CDR2 as LQKENI. The CDR3 runs to 13 residues. Deletions cut 5 bases from V and 7 bases from J, with 12 bases between. The CDR3: CASSSKQGQPQHF. CDR3 DNA sequence: TGTGCCAGCTCATCGAAACAGGGCCAGCCCCAGCATTTT.